The 20 T cell receptor beta chains presented below share a single source sample, sequenced in a study. MiXCR, run by TCRdb on the RT-PCR reads, gives a single entry per CDR3 protein. In the table there are about 680,000 distinct CDR3 sequences, approximately 15% of which are singletons. Sequencing was done on a sample of memory CD4+ T cells from blood. The receptors originated from a female donor in good health, serving as a healthy control.

The V and J genes are TRBV5-6 and TRBJ2-7; D may be TRBD1 or TRBD2 (5 bases each). Germline CDR1 SGHDT, CDR2 YYEEEE. Trimming took 0 bases from V and 4 from J, leaving 14 bases between them. CDR3 size: 15 residues. This chain's CDR3 is CASSLALRDAYEQYF. CDR3 bases: TGTGCCAGCAGCTTGGCCCTTCGGGACGCTTACGAGCAGTACTTC. The entire variable domain, with the rest obtained from reference TRBV5-6 and TRBJ2-7, is as follows: DAGVTQSPTHLIKTRGQQVTLRCSPKSGHDTVSWYQQALGQGPQFIFQYYEEEERQRGNFPDRFSGHQFPNYSSELNVNALLLGDSALYLCASSLALRDAYEQYFGPGTRLTVT.

The chain employs TRBV18 and TRBJ2-1; D is unclear. Trimming took 3 bases from V and 4 from J, leaving 10 bases between them. CDR1 is KGHSH, CDR2 LQKENI, per germline. The CDR3 covers 14 residues. CDR3 in DNA: TGTGCCAGCTCACCGTCGACAAATTACAATGAGCAGTTCTTC. This sequence encodes CASSPSTNYNEQFF.

The chain recombines TRBV9 with TRBJ2-3, with TRBD2 identical over 7 bases. The CDR3 extends over 18 amino acids. V trimming: 0 bases; J trimming: 5 bases; junction bases outside the gene matches: 15. Germline CDR1 and CDR2: SGDLS and YYNGEE. CDR3 in amino acids: CASSVAGLVGGPGDTQYF. In nucleotides, the CDR3 is TGTGCCAGCAGCGTAGCTGGACTAGTGGGAGGGCCGGGAGATACGCAGTATTTT.

This chain joins TRBV7-2 and TRBJ1-3, with D uncertain. V was pared by 3 bases and J by 0 bases, with 9 bases between. Germline V gives CDR1 SGHTA, CDR2 FQGNSA. The CDR3 has 15 amino acids. For the CDR3, the DNA is TGTGCCAGCAGCTTTGCGGGTAACTCTGGAAACACCATATATTTT. Encoded protein: CASSFAGNSGNTIYF.

This rearrangement joins TRBV6-1 to TRBJ1-5; no firm D call. V lost 8 bases and J lost 0, with 8 bases in between. There are 13 residues in the CDR3. CDR1 and CDR2 (germline): MNHNS, SASEGT. CDR3 residues: CASSAVSNQPQHF. CDR3 nucleotide sequence: TGTGCCAGCTCGGCGGTTAGCAATCAGCCCCAGCATTTT.

The table lists this clonotype with a few counts. The rearrangement joins TRBV9 to TRBJ2-7; TRBD1 matches at 7 bases. The CDR3 spans 15 residues. Germline CDR1 is SGDLS and CDR2 is YYNGEE. J lost 4 bases, V lost 3 bases, and 10 bases had no gene match. CDR3 sequence reads: CASSASPGQTYEQYF. CDR3 nucleotides: TGTGCCAGCAGCGCTTCCCCGGGACAGACTTACGAGCAGTACTTC. The full variable domain, rest sourced from reference TRBV9 and TRBJ2-7, is DSGVTQTPKHLITATGQRVTLRCSPRSGDLSVYWYQQSLDQGLQFLIQYYNGEERAKGNILERFSAQQFPDLHSELNLSSLELGDSALYFCASSASPGQTYEQYFGPGTRLTVT.

The rearrangement joins TRBV6-5 to TRBJ2-3; D gene ambiguous. There are 13 residues in the CDR3. CDR1 is MNHEY, CDR2 SVGAGI, per germline. V lost 6 bases and J 5 bases, leaving 12 bases between the germline ends. CDR3 sequence (DNA): TGTGCCAGCAGCCCCCCAGGAGAAGATACGCAGTATTTT. Translating gives CASSPPGEDTQYF.

At least ten counts were recorded for this clonotype. The V and J genes are TRBV29-1 and TRBJ2-7; the D call may be TRBD1 or TRBD2 (6 bases each). V was cut by 3 bases and J by 5 bases, with 14 bases left in between. CDR1 is SQVTM and CDR2 is ANQGSEA in the germline V gene. This CDR3 is 13 amino acids long. In DNA, the CDR3 is TGCAGCGTTGAGGAAGGGGGGACCGACGAGCAGTACTTC. This codes for CSVEEGGTDEQYF.

This clonotype occurred a few times. This chain links TRBV24-1 with TRBJ2-1; TRBD2 matches 12 bases. Germline CDR1 KGHDR, CDR2 SFDVKD. J was trimmed by 7 bases and V by 9 bases; bases with no gene match: 9. The CDR3 is made up of 15 amino acids. The CDR3: CATESTLAGGNEQFF. The CDR3 nucleotides read TGTGCCACCGAAAGTACTCTAGCGGGAGGGAATGAGCAGTTCTTC.

This clonotype was counted at least ten times. The rearrangement uses TRBV10-3 and TRBJ2-5; 7 nucleotides align to TRBD2. Losses at the gene ends were 5 bases for V and 5 bases for J; bases not matched to a gene: 5. This CDR3 comprises 13 residues. Germline-derived CDR1 and CDR2 are ENHRY and SYGVKD. The CDR3 sequence is CAISWTSLETQYF. In DNA form, the CDR3 reads TGTGCCATCAGTTGGACTAGTCTTGAGACCCAGTACTTC.

This chain uses TRBV7-9 with TRBJ1-1; no definite D call. V lost 5 bases and J 1 base, leaving 11 bases between the germline ends. Germline values: CDR1 SEHNR, CDR2 FQNEAQ (reference sequence). The CDR3 is made up of 14 amino acids. CDR3 DNA: TGTGCCAGCAGCCTAATGGACGGGAACACTGAAGCTTTCTTT. Encoded protein: CASSLMDGNTEAFF.

The J gene is TRBJ2-2, the V gene TRBV10-1; 13 bases agree with TRBD2. The CDR3 loop spans 17 amino acids. The germline V gene encodes CDR1 WNHNN and CDR2 SYGVQD (reference sequence). J lost 0 bases, V lost 4 bases, and 2 bases had no gene match. In DNA form, the CDR3 reads TGCGCCAGCAGTGGGGGACTAGCGGGGACGAACACCGGGGAGCTGTTTTTT. Translation: CASSGGLAGTNTGELFF.

This clonotype was seen many times. The DNA for the CDR3 is TGTGCCAGCAGCCGTCGTGCTAACTATGGCTACACCTTC. This translates into CASSRRANYGYTF. This rearrangement joins TRBV7-2 to TRBJ1-2, with unresolved D. Trimming stripped 5 bases from V and 0 bases from J, with 7 bases between. The CDR3 contains 13 residues. The germline gives CDR1 SGHTA, CDR2 FQGNSA.

The V and J genes are TRBV6-5 and TRBJ2-7, with 9 bases that match TRBD1. The germline CDR1 and CDR2 sequences are MNHEY and SVGAGI. There are 18 residues in the CDR3. V was clipped by 5 bases and J by 5 bases; unmatched bases: 19. CDR3 amino acids: CASSPPPGQGAGGNEQYF. The DNA of the CDR3 is TGTGCCAGCAGTCCCCCCCCGGGACAGGGAGCCGGTGGGAACGAGCAGTACTTC.

Only a few counts were recorded for this clonotype. The CDR3 DNA reads TGCGCCAGCAGCCCTTGGGGAACCAAGACCGGGAATTCACCCCTCCACTTT. Residues: CASSPWGTKTGNSPLHF. The chain combines TRBV5-1 with TRBJ1-6, with D unresolved. V lost 4 bases to trimming and J lost 7 bases, with 21 bases between them. CDR1 is SGHRS, CDR2 YFSETQ, per germline. CDR3 length: 17 residues.

This clonotype was picked up a small number of times. The chain links TRBV7-3 to TRBJ2-5; D is tentatively TRBD1 or TRBD2 (5 bases each). This CDR3 region has 16 residues. Germline V gene data show CDR1 as SGHTA and CDR2 as FQGTGA. Trimming pared 4 bases from V and 5 bases from J, leaving 20 bases between. This CDR3 reads CASSSPVSGGTETQYF. The CDR3 region has the DNA TGTGCCAGCAGCTCCCCCGTTTCTGGGGGTACGGAGACCCAGTACTTC.

This clonotype came up many times. This chain joins TRBV20-1 and TRBJ2-3; 7 nucleotides match TRBD1. Germline V gene data show CDR1 as DFQATT and CDR2 as SNEGSKA (reference sequence). This CDR3 is built from 17 residues. V lost 1 base, J lost 2 bases, and 12 bases stayed unmatched. Here the CDR3 reads CSARGILPGQYTDTQYF. In DNA form, the CDR3 reads TGCAGTGCTAGAGGCATCCTACCGGGACAGTACACAGATACGCAGTATTTT.

V and J are TRBV2 and TRBJ2-1, with 9 bases aligning to TRBD1. The V gene end was trimmed by 3 bases and the J gene end by 6 bases; junction bases not matched to a gene: 6. CDR1 is SNHLY, CDR2 FYNNEI, per germline. CDR3 length equals 15 residues. The CDR3 region is CASSDVGTGINEQFF. Here the CDR3 DNA reads TGTGCCAGCAGTGATGTGGGGACAGGGATCAATGAGCAGTTCTTC.

This clonotype came up many times. The genes are TRBV24-1 and TRBJ2-1, with a possible D match to TRBD1 (6 bases). V lost 6 bases and J 1 base, leaving 12 bases between the germline ends. The CDR3 has 15 amino acids. Germline CDR1 is KGHDR and CDR2 is SFDVKD. The CDR3 is CATSKDRQSYNEQFF. The CDR3 bases are TGTGCCACCAGTAAGGACAGACAATCCTACAATGAGCAGTTCTTC.

This clonotype was counted many times. V is TRBV7-2 and J is TRBJ2-7, with 10 nucleotides matching TRBD1. The germline V gene encodes CDR1 SGHTA and CDR2 FQGNSA. This CDR3 comprises 14 residues. V lost 3 bases, J lost 4 bases, and 3 bases stayed unmatched. In DNA form, the CDR3 reads TGTGCCAGCAGCTTCCGGGACAGGGGTTACGAGCAGTACTTC. Translating gives CASSFRDRGYEQYF.